These 20 T cell receptor beta chains were sequenced from one sample in a study of blood T cell repertoires in COVID-19. Assay used: immunoSEQ multiplex PCR; TCRdb lists only in-frame clones, some missing. The profile shows 200,000 to 300,000 clones, 89% of them singletons. The source material was PBMCs or T cells enriched from blood (not recorded which). The origin of the receptors is a young woman with acute COVID-19.

The V call is TRBV5-1, the J call TRBJ1-2; D possibly corresponds to TRBD1 (5 bases). CDR3 length equals 14 residues. Germline-derived CDR1 and CDR2 are SGHRS and YFSETQ. Between the trimmed V and J ends, which lost 3 bases and 0 bases, there was a span of 9 bases. The CDR3 protein is CASSSDTANYGYTF. The CDR3 coding sequence is TGCGCCAGCAGCTCGGACACAGCTAACTATGGCTACACCTTC.

V is TRBV5-6 and J is TRBJ1-2, with a tentative D call TRBD1 (5 bases). Trimming stripped 0 bases from V and 6 bases from J, with 12 bases between. This CDR3 has 14 amino acids. CDR1 and CDR2 from the germline V gene are SGHDT and YYEEEE. The CDR3 bases are TGTGCCAGCAGCTTGGGGGCAGGGTCTGATGGCTACACCTTC. It codes for CASSLGAGSDGYTF.

Only one count was recorded for this clone. The V call is TRBV5-5, the J call TRBJ1-2; D is perhaps TRBD1 (5 bases). CDR3 length equals 14 residues. V was pared by 0 bases and J by 4 bases, with 10 bases between. Per germline, CDR1 SGHKS and CDR2 YYEKEE (reference sequence). The chain's CDR3 is CASSLVGASYGYTF. In nucleotides, the CDR3 is TGTGCCAGCAGCTTGGTAGGGGCGAGCTATGGCTACACCTTC. The complete variable domain, with remaining parts taken from reference TRBV5-5 and TRBJ1-2, reads DAGVTQSPTHLIKTRGQQVTLRCSPISGHKSVSWYQQVLGQGPQFIFQYYEKEERGRGNFPDRFSARQFPNYSSELNVNALLLGDSALYLCASSLVGASYGYTFGSGTRLTVV.

V gene TRBV5-1 combines with J gene TRBJ1-4; D possibly corresponds to TRBD1 (5 bases). V was cut by 4 bases and J by 0 bases, with 16 bases left in between. CDR3 length equals 17 residues. The germline V gene encodes CDR1 SGHRS and CDR2 YFSETQ. CDR3 coding DNA: TGCGCCAGCAGCAAGCGACAGATACATGCAACTAATGAAAAACTGTTTTTT. Translated, it gives CASSKRQIHATNEKLFF.

V is TRBV4-1 and J is TRBJ2-5; 8 bases line up with TRBD2. CDR3 length equals 16 residues. Germline lookup yields CDR1 MGHRA and CDR2 YSYEKL. Trimming removed 0 bases from V and 4 bases from J; junction bases left unmatched: 7. The CDR3 loop reads CASSQDSGSVGETQYF. The DNA for the CDR3 is TGCGCCAGCAGCCAAGACAGCGGGAGTGTCGGAGAGACCCAGTACTTC.

In this sample, this clone turned up once. This chain links TRBV11-2 with TRBJ2-1; no clear D. CDR1 is SGHAT and CDR2 is FQNNGV in the germline V gene. The CDR3 has 14 residues. V gave up 5 bases and J gave up 0 bases, with 8 bases separating them. CDR3: CASSPLSSYNEQFF. The DNA for the CDR3 is TGTGCCAGCAGCCCCTTGAGCTCCTACAATGAGCAGTTCTTC.

The V call is TRBV6-4, the J call TRBJ2-5; possible D gene TRBD2, 5 bases. Trimming cost V 3 bases and J 4 bases, with 9 bases left between them. This CDR3 is built from 13 residues. Germline CDR1 is MRHNA and CDR2 is SNTAGT. Here the CDR3 reads CASSERVGETQYF. DNA of the CDR3: TGTGCCAGCAGTGAGAGGGTTGGAGAGACCCAGTACTTC.

The rearrangement joins TRBV5-1 to TRBJ2-5; 11 nucleotides align to TRBD1. Germline assignment: CDR1 SGHRS and CDR2 YFSETQ. V lost 3 bases, J lost 4 bases, and 8 bases stayed unmatched. The CDR3 sequence is 16 residues long. The CDR3 region is CASSYRDRGVGETQYF. CDR3 coding DNA: TGCGCCAGCAGCTACCGGGACAGGGGGGTGGGAGAGACCCAGTACTTC.

This chain links TRBV9 with TRBJ2-3; D might be TRBD2 (5 bases). With 0 bases removed from V and 0 bases from J, the gap between germline ends came to 17 bases. Per the germline V gene, CDR1 is SGDLS and CDR2 is YYNGEE. The CDR3 sequence is 18 residues long. The CDR3 coding sequence is TGTGCCAGCAGCGTAGGAGGGCTGGTCAAGACTAGCACAGATACGCAGTATTTT. This gives the protein CASSVGGLVKTSTDTQYF. The whole variable domain, filled in from reference TRBV9 and TRBJ2-3, reads DSGVTQTPKHLITATGQRVTLRCSPRSGDLSVYWYQQSLDQGLQFLIQYYNGEERAKGNILERFSAQQFPDLHSELNLSSLELGDSALYFCASSVGGLVKTSTDTQYFGPGTRLTVL.

The V and J genes are TRBV7-3 and TRBJ1-3; maybe TRBD1 (6 bases). Germline assignment: CDR1 SGHTA and CDR2 FQGTGA. Trimming removed 3 bases at V and 0 bases at J, with 9 bases between. The CDR3 sequence is 15 residues long. The CDR3 DNA reads as TGTGCCAGCAGCTTGGACAGCTTCTCTGGAAACACCATATATTTT. Amino acid sequence: CASSLDSFSGNTIYF.

The genes are TRBV6-2 or TRBV6-3 and TRBJ1-2, with 8 bases lining up with TRBD1. Germline V gene lookup returns CDR1 MNHEY and CDR2 SVGEGT. Trimming cost V 7 bases and J 8 bases; bases outside gene matches: 9. The CDR3 consists of 13 residues. Written as DNA, the CDR3 is TGTGCCAGCACCCCGACAGGGGAAGGCGGCTACACCTTC. It encodes CASTPTGEGGYTF.

The rearrangement links TRBV30 to TRBJ1-1; no firm D call. Between the trimmed V and J ends, which lost 0 bases and 7 bases, there was a span of 9 bases. This CDR3 region has 12 residues. Germline assignment: CDR1 GTSNPN and CDR2 SVGIG (reference sequence). CDR3 coding DNA: TGTGCCTGGAGTGTACTGCGGGGTGAAGCTTTCTTT. As protein: CAWSVLRGEAFF.

The V and J genes are TRBV12-3 or TRBV12-4 and TRBJ2-1, with TRBD2 as a possible D gene (5 bases). The CDR3 is made up of 13 amino acids. V lost 7 bases and J lost 9, with 16 bases in between. CDR3 region: CASTPGREGEQFF. The CDR3 nucleotides are TGTGCCAGCACCCCGGGTCGTGAGGGTGAGCAGTTCTTC.

The chain joins TRBV27 to TRBJ1-2; D perhaps matches TRBD1 (5 bases). From germline, CDR1 is MNHEY and CDR2 SMNVEV (reference sequence). The CDR3 has 13 residues. V lost 5 bases and J 11 bases, leaving 18 bases between the germline ends. The CDR3 sequence is CASSPTGRGGYTF. DNA of the CDR3: TGTGCCAGCAGTCCCACGGGCCGGGGGGGGTACACCTTC.

The J gene is TRBJ2-7, the V gene TRBV6-5; D is possibly TRBD1 (5 bases). Trimming pared 6 bases from V and 7 bases from J, leaving 19 bases between. The CDR3 extends over 14 amino acids. CDR1 is MNHEY, CDR2 SVGAGI, per germline. The CDR3 sequence is CASRGRTVWDEQYF. In DNA form, the CDR3 reads TGTGCCAGCAGGGGGCGGACGGTGTGGGATGAGCAGTACTTC.

V and J are TRBV28 and TRBJ2-5, with 11 bases fitting TRBD2. The V segment lost 4 bases and the J segment 1 base; nucleotides outside the gene matches: 8. Germline V gene sequence: CDR1 MDHEN, CDR2 SYDVKM. CDR3 size: 17 residues. This CDR3 is CASSYGAGTSGQETQYF. CDR3 DNA sequence: TGTGCCAGCAGTTACGGGGCCGGGACTAGCGGCCAAGAGACCCAGTACTTC.

This clone was counted a single time. The chain links TRBV5-1 to TRBJ1-2; 8 nucleotides line up with TRBD1. The V gene end was trimmed by 0 bases and the J gene end by 6 bases; junction bases not matched to a gene: 7. Germline V gene lookup returns CDR1 SGHRS and CDR2 YFSETQ. The CDR3 has 15 amino acids. The chain's CDR3 is CASSLDRGGSNGYTF. The CDR3 DNA is TGCGCCAGCAGCTTGGACAGGGGGGGTTCGAATGGCTACACCTTC. Full variable domain (outside the CDR3, taken from reference TRBV5-1 and TRBJ1-2): KAGVTQTPRYLIKTRGQQVTLSCSPISGHRSVSWYQQTPGQGLQFLFEYFSETQRNKGNFPGRFSGRQFSNSRSEMNVSTLELGDSALYLCASSLDRGGSNGYTFGSGTRLTVV.

J is TRBJ1-4 and V is TRBV24-1, with 9 positions matching TRBD1. The length of the CDR3 is 19 residues. The ends lost 4 bases at V and 2 bases at J; junction bases unmatched: 13. Germline CDR1 KGHDR, CDR2 SFDVKD. The CDR3 DNA follows: TGTGCCACCAGTGAACTGGACAGGGGTGGTTGGGCGACTAATGAAAAACTGTTTTTT. Its translation is CATSELDRGGWATNEKLFF.

In its sample, this clone was seen once. The chain has TRBV11-1 and TRBJ1-1; D is uncertain. Trimming left V 5 bases short and J 2 bases short, with 9 bases between. Germline loops: CDR1 SGHAT, CDR2 FQDESV (reference sequence). The CDR3 covers 13 residues. CDR3: CASSRESNTEAFF. The CDR3 nucleotides read TGTGCCAGCAGCCGGGAGAGTAACACTGAAGCTTTCTTT.

The rearrangement links TRBV4-1 to TRBJ2-5; 7 bases are shared with TRBD1. This CDR3 has 15 residues. Germline CDR1 reads MGHRA; CDR2 reads YSYEKL. The V and J ends lost 1 base and 2 bases, in that order; junction bases with no gene match: 4. This CDR3 reads CASSQAGGTQETQYF. The CDR3 DNA sequence: TGCGCCAGCAGCCAAGCAGGGGGTACGCAAGAGACCCAGTACTTC.